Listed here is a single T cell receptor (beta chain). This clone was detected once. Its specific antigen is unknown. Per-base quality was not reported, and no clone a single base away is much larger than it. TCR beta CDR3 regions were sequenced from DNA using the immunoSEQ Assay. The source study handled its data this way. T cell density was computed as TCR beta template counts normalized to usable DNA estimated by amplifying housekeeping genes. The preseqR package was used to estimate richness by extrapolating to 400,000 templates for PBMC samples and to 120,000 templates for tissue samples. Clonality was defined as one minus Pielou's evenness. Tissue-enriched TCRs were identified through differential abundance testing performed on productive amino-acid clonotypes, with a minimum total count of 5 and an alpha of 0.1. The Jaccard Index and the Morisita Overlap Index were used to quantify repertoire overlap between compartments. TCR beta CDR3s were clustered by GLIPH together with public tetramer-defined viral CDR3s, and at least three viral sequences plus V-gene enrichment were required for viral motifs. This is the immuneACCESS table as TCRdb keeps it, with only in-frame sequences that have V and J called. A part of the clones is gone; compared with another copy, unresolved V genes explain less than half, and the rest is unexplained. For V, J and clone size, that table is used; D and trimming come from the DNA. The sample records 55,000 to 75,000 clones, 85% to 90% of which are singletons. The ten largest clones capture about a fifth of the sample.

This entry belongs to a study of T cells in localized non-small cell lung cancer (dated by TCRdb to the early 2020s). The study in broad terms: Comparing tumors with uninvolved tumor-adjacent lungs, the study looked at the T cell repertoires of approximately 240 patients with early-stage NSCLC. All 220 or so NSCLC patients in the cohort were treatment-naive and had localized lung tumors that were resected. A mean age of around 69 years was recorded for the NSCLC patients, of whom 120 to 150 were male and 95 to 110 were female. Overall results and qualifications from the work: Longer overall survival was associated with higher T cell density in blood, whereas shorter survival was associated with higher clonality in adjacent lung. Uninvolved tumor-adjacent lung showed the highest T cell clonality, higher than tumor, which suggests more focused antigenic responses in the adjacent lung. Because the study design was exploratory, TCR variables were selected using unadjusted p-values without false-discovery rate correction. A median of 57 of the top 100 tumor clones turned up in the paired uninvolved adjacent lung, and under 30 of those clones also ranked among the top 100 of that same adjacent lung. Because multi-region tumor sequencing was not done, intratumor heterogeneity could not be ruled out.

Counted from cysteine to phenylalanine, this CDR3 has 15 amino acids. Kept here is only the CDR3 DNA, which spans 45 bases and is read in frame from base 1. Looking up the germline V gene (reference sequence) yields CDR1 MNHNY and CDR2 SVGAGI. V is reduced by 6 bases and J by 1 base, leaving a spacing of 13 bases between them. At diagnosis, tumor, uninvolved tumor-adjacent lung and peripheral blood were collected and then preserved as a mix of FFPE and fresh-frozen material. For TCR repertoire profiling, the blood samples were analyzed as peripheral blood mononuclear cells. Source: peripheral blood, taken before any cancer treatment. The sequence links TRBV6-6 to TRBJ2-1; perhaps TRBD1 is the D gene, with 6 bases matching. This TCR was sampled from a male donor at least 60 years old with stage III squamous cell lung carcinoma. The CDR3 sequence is CASSTYRESYNEQFF. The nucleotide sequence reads TGTGCCAGCAGCACCTACAGGGAATCCTACAATGAGCAGTTCTTC.